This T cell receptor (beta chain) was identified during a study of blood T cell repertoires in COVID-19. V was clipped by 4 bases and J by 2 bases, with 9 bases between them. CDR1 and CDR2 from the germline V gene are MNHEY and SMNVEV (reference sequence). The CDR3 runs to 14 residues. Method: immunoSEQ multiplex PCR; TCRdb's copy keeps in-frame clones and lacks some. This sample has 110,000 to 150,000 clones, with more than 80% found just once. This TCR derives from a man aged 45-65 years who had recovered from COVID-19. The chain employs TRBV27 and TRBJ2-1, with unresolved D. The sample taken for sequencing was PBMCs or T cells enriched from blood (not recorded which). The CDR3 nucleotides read TGTGCCAGCAGTTCCTCGAGCCCCTACAATGAGCAGTTCTTC. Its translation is CASSSSSPYNEQFF.